This T cell receptor (beta chain) was found in a study of blood T cell repertoires in COVID-19. Study summary: Acute-phase and convalescent COVID-19 samples originated in the United States, Italy and Spain. T cells, B-cell-depleted T cells, or PBMCs provided the cDNA or gDNA that served as material.

Losses at the gene ends were 2 bases for V and 5 bases for J; bases not matched to a gene: 6. The CDR3 length is 14 residues. Germline V gene data show CDR1 as SGHNT and CDR2 as YYREEE (reference sequence). Per the study methods: Cell counts per sample came from amplifying reference gene primers. The protocol was immunoSEQ multiplex PCR, while the TCRdb copy is restricted to in-frame clones and leaves out a portion. That table supplies the V and J calls and clone size; D and trimming were determined from the DNA. Among some 83,000 clones listed, about two thirds were seen once. Input material: peripheral blood. This sequence originates from a woman older than 75 with acute or convalescent COVID-19. The rearrangement uses TRBV5-4 and TRBJ2-5; 7 bases are shared with TRBD1. The CDR3 nucleotides are TGTGCCAGCAGCTTCGGGACAGTGGGGGAGACCCAGTACTTC. This translates into CASSFGTVGETQYF.